These 6 T cell receptor beta chains share one sample of origin, sequenced in a study of CD8 T cells in Susac syndrome (dated by TCRdb to 2018 to 2020). Libraries were made using the immunoSEQ multiplex PCR assay. RNA was extracted using the RNeasy kit, and about 0.45 to 1 ug of the RNA was reverse transcribed with random hexamers. Using fastp at Q25 and MiXCR, TCRdb reprocessed the public reads and kept productive beta chains. Identical CDR3 protein sequences are pooled into one entry, listed with their most common genes and DNA. The sample data list 150,000 to 250,000 distinct CDR3 sequences, and roughly 95% of these were observed just once. Approximately 0.093% of the sample is taken by the ten largest. Material: CD4+ T cells from PBMCs. Receptors originate from a human donor with multiple sclerosis.

The chain employs TRBV6-5 and TRBJ2-3; no firm D call. The CDR3 loop spans 13 amino acids. Germline values: CDR1 MNHEY, CDR2 SVGAGI. V gave up 8 bases and J gave up 1 base, with 10 bases separating them. CDR3 DNA: TGTGCCAGCTCTGGGATTGGCACAGATACGCAGTATTTT. Amino acids: CASSGIGTDTQYF.

V gene TRBV5-1 combines with J gene TRBJ1-1, with TRBD1 as a possible D gene (5 bases). Germline CDR1 SGHRS, CDR2 YFSETQ. Trimming removed 5 bases at V and 5 bases at J, with 22 bases between. CDR3 length: 16 amino acids. CDR3 DNA sequence: TGCGCCAGCAGGCCCGTGTACAGGTCCCTGGAAACTGAAGCTTTCTTT. It is translated as CASRPVYRSLETEAFF.

The genes are TRBV29-1 and TRBJ1-5, with 7 bases that match TRBD1. After removal of 5 bases from V and 4 bases from J, the junction contained 8 bases not matched to a gene. The CDR3 contains 14 residues. The V gene's germline CDR1 is SQVTM and CDR2 ANQGSEA. DNA for the CDR3: TGCAGCGTTTCTACCGGGACAGCTAATCAGCCCCAGCATTTT. Its translation is CSVSTGTANQPQHF.

The V gene is TRBV30, the J gene TRBJ2-2; 9 nucleotides match TRBD1. Germline V lookup: CDR1 GTSNPN, CDR2 SVGIG (reference sequence). V lost 4 bases, J lost 4 bases, and 10 bases stayed unmatched. CDR3 length equals 16 residues. The DNA of the CDR3 is TGTGCCTGGATACCGTTGGGGACAGGGCGCACCGGGGAGCTGTTTTTT. Its translation: CAWIPLGTGRTGELFF.

This chain joins TRBV9 and TRBJ2-1; a possible D gene is TRBD2 (6 bases). Germline CDR1 SGDLS, CDR2 YYNGEE. V was cut by 4 bases and J by 4 bases, with 15 bases left in between. The CDR3 has 15 residues. The CDR3 nucleotides read TGTGCCAGCAGCTCCCGGGACTTAAATTACAATGAGCAGTTCTTC. This translates into CASSSRDLNYNEQFF.

This chain joins TRBV11-2 and TRBJ1-1; D is possibly TRBD1 (5 bases). V was trimmed by 4 bases and J by 5 bases, leaving 14 bases between them. Germline values: CDR1 SGHAT, CDR2 FQNNGV. This CDR3 is 14 amino acids long. CDR3 region: CASSSNGAGTEAFF. The CDR3 nucleotides are TGTGCCAGCAGCTCGAACGGGGCAGGGACTGAAGCTTTCTTT.